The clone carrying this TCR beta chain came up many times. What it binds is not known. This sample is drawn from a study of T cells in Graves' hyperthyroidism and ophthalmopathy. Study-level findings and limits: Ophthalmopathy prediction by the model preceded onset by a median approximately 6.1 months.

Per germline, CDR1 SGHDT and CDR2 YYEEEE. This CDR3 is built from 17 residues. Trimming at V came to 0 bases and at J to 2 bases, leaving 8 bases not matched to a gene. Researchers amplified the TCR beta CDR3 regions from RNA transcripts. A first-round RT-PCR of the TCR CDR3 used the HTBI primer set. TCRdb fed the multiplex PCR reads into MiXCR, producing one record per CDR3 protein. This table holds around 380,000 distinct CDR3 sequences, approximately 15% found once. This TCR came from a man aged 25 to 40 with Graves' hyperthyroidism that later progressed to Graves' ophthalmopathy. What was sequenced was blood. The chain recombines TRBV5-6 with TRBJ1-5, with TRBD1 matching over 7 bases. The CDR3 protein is CASSLGLGGGGNQPQHF. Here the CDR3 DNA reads TGTGCCAGCAGCTTGGGGTTGGGAGGGGGCGGCAATCAGCCCCAGCATTTT.